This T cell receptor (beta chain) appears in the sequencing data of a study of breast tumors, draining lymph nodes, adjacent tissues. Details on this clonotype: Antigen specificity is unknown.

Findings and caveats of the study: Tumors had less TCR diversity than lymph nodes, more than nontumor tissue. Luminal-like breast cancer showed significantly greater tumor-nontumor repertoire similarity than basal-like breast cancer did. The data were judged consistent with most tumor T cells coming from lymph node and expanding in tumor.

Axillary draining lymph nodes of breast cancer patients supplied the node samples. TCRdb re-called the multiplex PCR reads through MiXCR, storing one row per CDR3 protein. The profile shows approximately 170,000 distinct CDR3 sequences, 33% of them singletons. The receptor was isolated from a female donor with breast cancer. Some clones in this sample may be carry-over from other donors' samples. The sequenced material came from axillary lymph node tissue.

CDR3 loop: CASSQRVGGVNSPLHF. Here the CDR3 DNA reads TGTGCCAGCAGCCAGCGGGTGGGGGGGGTTAATTCACCCCTCCACTTT. The rearrangement joins TRBV7-2 to TRBJ1-6, with a tentative D call TRBD1 (5 bases). V dropped 5 bases and J dropped 6 bases, with 17 bases sitting between them. Germline CDR1 reads SGHTA; CDR2 reads FQGNSA. CDR3 size: 16 residues.